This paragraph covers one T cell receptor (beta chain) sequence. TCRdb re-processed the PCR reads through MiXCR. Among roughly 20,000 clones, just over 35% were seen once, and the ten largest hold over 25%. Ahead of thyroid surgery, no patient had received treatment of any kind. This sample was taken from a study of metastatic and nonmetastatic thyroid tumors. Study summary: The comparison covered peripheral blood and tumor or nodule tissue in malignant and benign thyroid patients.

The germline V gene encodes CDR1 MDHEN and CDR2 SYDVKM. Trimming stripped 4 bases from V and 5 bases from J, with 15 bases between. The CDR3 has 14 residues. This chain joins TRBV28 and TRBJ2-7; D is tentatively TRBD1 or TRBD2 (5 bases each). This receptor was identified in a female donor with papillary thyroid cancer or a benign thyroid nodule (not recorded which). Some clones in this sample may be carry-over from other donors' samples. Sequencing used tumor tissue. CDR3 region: CASSSYLEGHEQYF. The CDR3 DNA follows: TGTGCCAGCAGTTCCTACCTAGAGGGACACGAGCAGTACTTC. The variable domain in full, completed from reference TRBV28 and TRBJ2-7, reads DVKVTQSSRYLVKRTGEKVFLECVQDMDHENMFWYRQDPGLGLRLIYFSYDVKMKEKGDIPEGYSVSREKKERFSLILESASTNQTSMYLCASSSYLEGHEQYFGPGTRLTVT.